Below, 26 T cell receptor beta chains from the same sample are listed, as sequenced in a study of T cell repertoires in cytomegalovirus infection. What these receptors recognize is not known. A single record per CDR3 protein comes from TCRdb applying MiXCR to the reads. The sample carries tens of thousands of distinct CDR3 sequences, approximately 42% recorded once. This material consisted of CD8+ T cells from cultured PBMCs, taken from culture after CMV antigen stimulation. Source of these receptors: a human donor in good health (CMV status not recorded). Some clones in this sample may be carry-over from other donors' samples.

The chain has TRBV27 and TRBJ2-1, with 10 bases fitting TRBD1. The CDR3 length is 15 residues. V dropped 5 bases and J dropped 9; count of bases not matched to a gene: 10. Germline values: CDR1 MNHEY, CDR2 SMNVEV (reference sequence). CDR3 residues: CASSPGTGVNREQFF. CDR3 nucleotides: TGTGCCAGCAGTCCCGGGACAGGGGTGAATCGTGAGCAGTTCTTC.

This clonotype was counted a few times. The chain recombines TRBV7-2 with TRBJ2-6; D remains ambiguous. Looked up from germline, CDR1 is SGHTA and CDR2 is FQGNSA. The V gene lost 2 bases and the J gene lost 0 bases, with 20 bases spanning the gap. This CDR3 has 20 amino acids. Here the CDR3 reads CASSLILPGRSNSGANVLTF. DNA of the CDR3: TGTGCCAGCAGCTTAATTTTACCGGGCAGGTCAAACTCTGGGGCCAACGTCCTGACTTTC.

The chain has TRBV6-6 and TRBJ1-5; D remains unclear. Germline CDR1 and CDR2: MNHNY and SVGAGI (reference sequence). Trimming shortened V by 7 bases and J by 12 bases, and 13 bases separated the two germline ends. CDR3 length: 11 amino acids. The CDR3 nucleotides read TGTGCCAGCATAGACGGGCAGATCCAGCATTTT. Amino acids: CASIDGQIQHF.

This rearrangement joins TRBV5-1 to TRBJ1-1; D is uncertain. The germline V and J ends were trimmed by 0 bases and 4 bases, with 7 bases remaining between them. CDR3 length equals 13 residues. Germline values: CDR1 SGHRS, CDR2 YFSETQ. CDR3 loop: CASSLVGFTEAFF. DNA of the CDR3: TGCGCCAGCAGCTTGGTGGGGTTCACTGAAGCTTTCTTT. The full variable domain, with the rest looked up from reference TRBV5-1 and TRBJ1-1, is KAGVTQTPRYLIKTRGQQVTLSCSPISGHRSVSWYQQTPGQGLQFLFEYFSETQRNKGNFPGRFSGRQFSNSRSEMNVSTLELGDSALYLCASSLVGFTEAFFGQGTRLTVV.

This clonotype appeared a few times. The V and J genes are TRBV6-1 and TRBJ2-7; no reliable D call. Between the trimmed V and J ends, which lost 5 bases and 0 bases, there was a span of 11 bases. The germline V gene encodes CDR1 MNHNS and CDR2 SASEGT. The CDR3 runs to 14 residues. CDR3 loop: CASSPLETSYEQYF. In nucleotides, the CDR3 is TGTGCCAGCAGTCCTCTCGAGACCTCCTACGAGCAGTACTTC.

This clonotype was seen only a few times. The chain employs TRBV6-6 and TRBJ1-4, with 7 bases identical to TRBD1. The CDR3 length is 19 residues. CDR1 is MNHNY and CDR2 is SVGAGI in the germline V gene (reference sequence). Germline trimming cut 2 bases from V and 0 bases from J; bases unmatched to any gene: 12. The CDR3 DNA is TGTGCCAGCAGTTACGGTGTCAGGGGGGCTCCGGCAACTAATGAAAAACTGTTTTTT. It codes for CASSYGVRGAPATNEKLFF.

This clonotype was seen just once. The chain employs TRBV19 and TRBJ1-1, with D perhaps matching TRBD1 (5 bases). This CDR3 is 16 amino acids long. Germline V gives CDR1 LNHDA, CDR2 SQIVND (reference sequence). V shed 5 bases and J shed 1 base, with 17 bases lying between them. Written as DNA, the CDR3 is TGTGCCAGTAGTGCTAATGAGGGGTACCCGAACACTGAAGCTTTCTTT. Amino acids: CASSANEGYPNTEAFF.

In DNA, the CDR3 is TGTGCCAGCAGCTTCTCGACAGGGCGCGGCTACACCTTC. It specifies CASSFSTGRGYTF. The rearrangement joins TRBV28 to TRBJ1-2, with 7 bases lining up with TRBD1. Germline CDR1 MDHEN, CDR2 SYDVKM. The J segment lost 8 bases and the V segment lost 6 bases, leaving 9 bases of the junction unmatched. The length of the CDR3 is 13 residues.

This clonotype was counted only a few times. The CDR3 DNA reads as TGTGCCAGCAGTCCTGGACAGAGCCTTTATGGCTACACCTTC. It translates to CASSPGQSLYGYTF. J is TRBJ1-2 and V is TRBV12-3 or TRBV12-4, with D possibly TRBD1 on 6 matching bases. CDR3 length equals 14 residues. Trimming cost V 5 bases and J 5 bases, with 15 bases left between them.

The chain is built from TRBV2 and TRBJ2-3; D not certain. The germline V gene encodes CDR1 SNHLY and CDR2 FYNNEI. V lost 1 base to trimming and J lost 5 bases, with 10 bases between them. The CDR3 is made up of 14 amino acids. The CDR3 sequence: CASSEGVGIDTQYF. The CDR3, as DNA: TGTGCCAGCAGTGAAGGCGTGGGGATAGATACGCAGTATTTT.

The genes are TRBV12-3 or TRBV12-4 and TRBJ2-1, with 7 bases that match TRBD1. J was trimmed by 5 bases and V by 5 bases; bases with no gene match: 12. The CDR3 runs 16 residues. For the CDR3, the DNA is TGTGCCAGCAGTAACCCCCGGGGACAGCTAAACAATGAGCAGTTCTTC. It encodes CASSNPRGQLNNEQFF.

J is TRBJ1-2 and V is TRBV4-2; TRBD1 matches 10 bases. Germline CDR1 and CDR2: LGHNA and YNFKEQ. The CDR3 is 14 residues long. V lost 5 bases to trimming and J lost 7 bases; unmatched junction nucleotides: 7. The CDR3, as DNA: TGTGCCAGCAGCACACAGGGACAGGGGTCTGGCTACACCTTC. Amino acid sequence: CASSTQGQGSGYTF.

The V gene is TRBV7-2, the J gene TRBJ2-3, with 13 bases fitting TRBD2. Looked up from germline, CDR1 is SGHTA and CDR2 is FQGNSA. This CDR3 spans 18 amino acids. The V segment lost 1 base and the J segment 2 bases; nucleotides outside the gene matches: 6. This chain's CDR3 is CASSLVLAGGPHTDTQYF. The CDR3 bases are TGTGCCAGCAGCTTAGTACTAGCGGGGGGGCCACACACAGATACGCAGTATTTT.

The chain is built from TRBV27 and TRBJ1-2, with 7 positions matching TRBD1. CDR1 and CDR2 from the germline V gene are MNHEY and SMNVEV (reference sequence). The CDR3 has 13 residues. V trimming: 6 bases; J trimming: 5 bases; junction bases outside the gene matches: 6. The CDR3 sequence is CASRGTDTYGYTF. Written as DNA, the CDR3 is TGTGCCAGCAGAGGGACAGATACATATGGCTACACCTTC.

At least ten counts were recorded for this clonotype. This sequence joins TRBV6-2 or TRBV6-3 and TRBJ2-1, with no clear D. V was cut by 0 bases and J by 1 base, with 1 base left in between. Germline CDR1 MNHEY, CDR2 SVGEGT. The CDR3 runs to 13 residues. CDR3 region: CASSYSSYNEQFF. CDR3 coding DNA: TGTGCCAGCAGTTACTCGTCCTACAATGAGCAGTTCTTC.

The rearrangement uses TRBV20-1 and TRBJ2-1, with 9 nucleotides matching TRBD2. This CDR3 region has 16 residues. Germline V gene lookup returns CDR1 DFQATT and CDR2 SNEGSKA (reference sequence). V shed 0 bases and J 9 bases; nucleotides not matched to a gene: 12. The CDR3 sequence is CSARDLERGVEVEQFF. The CDR3 nucleotides read TGCAGTGCTAGAGATCTGGAGCGGGGGGTTGAGGTTGAGCAGTTCTTC.

The chain links TRBV7-2 to TRBJ2-3, with 10 nucleotides matching TRBD2. Germline CDR1 SGHTA, CDR2 FQGNSA. CDR3 length: 17 residues. V lost 4 bases, J lost 2 bases, and 9 bases stayed unmatched. The CDR3 DNA reads TGTGCCAGCAGCTCTCTTAGCGGGGGGCCCCCCACAGATACGCAGTATTTT. Protein sequence: CASSSLSGGPPTDTQYF.

This clonotype was counted at least ten times. The rearrangement joins TRBV7-2 to TRBJ2-7; D perhaps matches TRBD1 (5 bases). The CDR3 spans 14 residues. V was cut by 0 bases and J by 3 bases, with 9 bases left in between. Germline V gene lookup returns CDR1 SGHTA and CDR2 FQGNSA. The chain's CDR3 is CASSLAGQVYEQYF. In DNA form, the CDR3 reads TGTGCCAGCAGCTTAGCGGGGCAGGTCTACGAGCAGTACTTC.

This chain links TRBV7-2 with TRBJ1-3; the D gene is possibly TRBD1 (5 bases). Germline CDR1 reads SGHTA; CDR2 reads FQGNSA. V was clipped by 2 bases and J by 4 bases, with 15 bases between them. The CDR3 extends over 16 amino acids. The CDR3 protein is CASSLTTGSFGNTIYF. CDR3 nucleotides: TGTGCCAGCAGCTTAACAACAGGCTCATTCGGAAACACCATATATTTT.

This clonotype turned up a few times. V and J are TRBV28 and TRBJ1-4; 10 bases are a match to TRBD1. The germline V gene encodes CDR1 MDHEN and CDR2 SYDVKM. V lost 6 bases and J lost 0; bases outside the gene matches: 16. The CDR3 runs 20 residues. The CDR3 DNA sequence: TGTGCCAGCAGGAAGAAGGGACAGGGGACTCTCTTAGCAACTAATGAAAAACTGTTTTTT. It is translated as CASRKKGQGTLLATNEKLFF.

The chain links TRBV20-1 to TRBJ2-3; D unclear. This CDR3 comprises 18 residues. The germline V and J ends were trimmed by 0 bases and 2 bases, with 21 bases remaining between them. The germline gives CDR1 DFQATT, CDR2 SNEGSKA (reference sequence). CDR3 bases: TGCAGTGCTAGAGATCTATTTGGCTCCCGTATAACCACAGATACGCAGTATTTT. This gives the protein CSARDLFGSRITTDTQYF.

The chain recombines TRBV6-2 or TRBV6-3 with TRBJ1-5, with TRBD1 as a possible D gene (5 bases). This CDR3 spans 15 amino acids. Trimming left V 0 bases short and J 5 bases short, with 11 bases between. Looked up from germline, CDR1 is MNHEY and CDR2 is SVGEGT. The CDR3 loop is CASSYSKGEDQPQHF. The CDR3 DNA sequence: TGTGCCAGCAGTTACTCGAAAGGGGAGGATCAGCCCCAGCATTTT.

This clonotype was detected once. V and J are TRBV4-1 and TRBJ2-7; D perhaps matches TRBD1 (5 bases). V was shortened by 0 bases and J by 3 bases, with 12 bases between the two germline ends. The CDR3 has 15 residues. Germline CDR1 reads MGHRA; CDR2 reads YSYEKL. The CDR3 reads CASSQDSAGYYEQYF. The CDR3 DNA sequence: TGCGCCAGCAGCCAAGATAGTGCAGGGTACTACGAGCAGTACTTC.

This clonotype has more than one count but fewer than ten. The rearrangement joins TRBV4-1 to TRBJ2-7; 8 nucleotides agree with TRBD1. This CDR3 spans 14 amino acids. The junction had 7 bases not matched to a gene; V was cut back by 5 bases and J by 4 bases. Germline V gene lookup returns CDR1 MGHRA and CDR2 YSYEKL. Here the CDR3 DNA reads TGCGCCAGCAGCACCCGGACAGGGAAGTACGAGCAGTACTTC. Translated: CASSTRTGKYEQYF.

V and J are TRBV12-5 and TRBJ1-1; TRBD1 might be the D (6 bases). V was cut by 2 bases and J by 0 bases, with 13 bases left in between. The CDR3 length is 16 residues. Per germline, CDR1 LGHNT and CDR2 FRNRAP. As DNA, the CDR3 is TGTGCTAGTGGTTTGTTCACAGGGTTCATGAACACTGAAGCTTTCTTT. This gives the protein CASGLFTGFMNTEAFF. Filled out from reference TRBV12-5 and TRBJ1-1, the complete variable domain reads DARVTQTPRHKVTEMGQEVTMRCQPILGHNTVFWYRQTMMQGLELLAYFRNRAPLDDSGMPKDRFSAEMPDATLATLKIQPSEPRDSAVYFCASGLFTGFMNTEAFFGQGTRLTVV.

The V gene is TRBV9, the J gene TRBJ2-3; 7 bases agree with TRBD1. The germline gives CDR1 SGDLS, CDR2 YYNGEE. Trimming at V came to 1 base and at J to 2 bases, leaving 13 bases not matched to a gene. The CDR3 sequence is 18 residues long. The CDR3 region has the DNA TGTGCCAGCAGCGTATCCGATGCCGGGACAGACACCACAGATACGCAGTATTTT. This gives the protein CASSVSDAGTDTTDTQYF.